This section outlines one T cell receptor beta chain sequence together with its context. Its antigen is still unknown. The source of the sample is a study of cytomegalovirus exposure and HLA in healthy donors. General study results and limits: Diagnosis of cytomegalovirus status made by the classifier reportedly showed high specificity and sensitivity.

This CDR3 is 14 amino acids long. Trimming cost V 1 base and J 8 bases, with 11 bases left between them. CDR1 is SGHTA and CDR2 is FQGNSA in the germline V gene. Researchers ran the PCR with 60 Vbeta and 13 Jbeta primers. Method: immunoSEQ multiplex PCR; TCRdb's copy keeps in-frame clones and lacks some. The table has 150,000 to 200,000 clones, about 80% seen once. This receptor was identified in a woman younger than 30 in good health and CMV-seropositive. The chain recombines TRBV7-2 with TRBJ1-4; weak D call: TRBD1 (5 bases). Material for sequencing was PBMCs. This CDR3 reads CASSLEGWYEKLFF. CDR3 bases: TGTGCCAGCAGCTTAGAGGGGTGGTACGAAAAACTGTTTTTT.